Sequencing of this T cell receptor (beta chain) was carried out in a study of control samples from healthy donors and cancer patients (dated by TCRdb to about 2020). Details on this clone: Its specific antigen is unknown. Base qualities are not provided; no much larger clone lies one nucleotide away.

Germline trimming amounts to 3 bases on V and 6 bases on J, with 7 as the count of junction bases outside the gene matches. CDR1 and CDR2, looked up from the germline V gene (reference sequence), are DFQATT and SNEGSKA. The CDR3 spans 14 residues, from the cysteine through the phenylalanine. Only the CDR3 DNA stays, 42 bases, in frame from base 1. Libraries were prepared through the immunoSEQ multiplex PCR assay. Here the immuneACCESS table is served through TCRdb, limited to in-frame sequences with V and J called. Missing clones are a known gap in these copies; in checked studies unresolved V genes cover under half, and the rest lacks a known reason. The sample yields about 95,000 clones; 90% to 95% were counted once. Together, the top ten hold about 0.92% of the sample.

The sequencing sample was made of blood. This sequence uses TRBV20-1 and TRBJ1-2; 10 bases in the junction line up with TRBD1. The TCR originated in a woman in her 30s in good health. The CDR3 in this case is CSASLGQGRDGYTF. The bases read TGCAGTGCTAGTTTGGGACAGGGGAGGGATGGCTACACCTTC.